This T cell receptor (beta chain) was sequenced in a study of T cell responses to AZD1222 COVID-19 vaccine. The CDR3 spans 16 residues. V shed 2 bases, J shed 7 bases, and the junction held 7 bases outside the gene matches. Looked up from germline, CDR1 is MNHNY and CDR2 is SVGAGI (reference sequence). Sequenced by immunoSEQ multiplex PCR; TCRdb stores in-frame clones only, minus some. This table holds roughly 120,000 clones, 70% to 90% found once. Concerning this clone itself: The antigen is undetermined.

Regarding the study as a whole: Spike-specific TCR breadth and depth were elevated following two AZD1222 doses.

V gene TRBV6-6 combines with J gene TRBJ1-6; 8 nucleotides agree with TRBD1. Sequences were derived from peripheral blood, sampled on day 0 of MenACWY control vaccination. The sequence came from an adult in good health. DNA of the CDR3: TGTGCCAGCAGTTACGATCGCGGACAGGGAAATTCACCCCTCCACTTT. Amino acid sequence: CASSYDRGQGNSPLHF.